The 24 T cell receptor beta chains below all came from one sample that was sequenced in a study of blood T cell repertoires in COVID-19. Produced via immunoSEQ multiplex PCR; TCRdb's table is partial and in-frame only. Among around 230,000 clones listed, over 75% were seen once. The specimen sequenced was peripheral blood. All receptors derive from a man aged 50 or older with COVID-19, enrolled during active disease.

V gene TRBV3-1 (or the pseudogene TRBV3-2) combines with J gene TRBJ1-5, with 8 nucleotides matching TRBD1. With 3 bases clipped from V and 5 bases from J, the junction kept 6 bases outside the gene matches. Germline V gene sequence: CDR1 LGHDT, CDR2 YNNKEL (reference sequence). This CDR3 is 15 amino acids long. The CDR3 sequence is CASSHDGTGDQPQHF. For the CDR3, the DNA is TGTGCCAGCAGCCACGACGGGACAGGTGATCAGCCCCAGCATTTT.

The V call is TRBV6-6, the J call TRBJ2-1; TRBD1 matches 7 bases. Unmatched junction bases numbered 5, after V lost 4 bases and J lost 5 bases. The CDR3 is 14 amino acids. Germline V gene lookup returns CDR1 MNHNY and CDR2 SVGAGI (reference sequence). The CDR3 loop reads CASSFGTANNEQFF. Here the CDR3 DNA reads TGTGCCAGCAGTTTCGGGACAGCGAACAATGAGCAGTTCTTC.

CDR3 DNA: TGCAGCGCTAACCGGGACTGGATGGGCGGCGGGGAGCTGTTTTTT. Protein: CSANRDWMGGGELFF. The V gene is TRBV29-1, the J gene TRBJ2-2; a weak D match, TRBD2 (6 bases). This CDR3 region has 15 residues. Germline V gene data show CDR1 as SQVTM and CDR2 as ANQGSEA. V was clipped by 7 bases and J by 7 bases, with 22 bases between them.

The chain couples TRBV24-1 to TRBJ2-3, with D possibly being TRBD2 (5 bases). This CDR3 has 13 amino acids. Trimming cost V 4 bases and J 3 bases, with 7 bases left between them. The germline V gene has CDR1 KGHDR and CDR2 SFDVKD. CDR3 sequence (DNA): TGTGCCACCAGTGACCTAGCTACAGATACGCAGTATTTT. Its protein is CATSDLATDTQYF.

This clone was seen a handful of times. The CDR3 bases are TGTGCCAGCAGCTTAGCCCGGACAGCTGAGCAGTTCTTC. As protein: CASSLARTAEQFF. The V call is TRBV7-8, the J call TRBJ2-1, with D perhaps TRBD1 (6 bases). The germline gives CDR1 SGHVS, CDR2 FQNEAQ. Trimming removed 0 bases from V and 9 bases from J, with 9 bases in between. The CDR3 sequence is 13 residues long.

The rearrangement links TRBV19 to TRBJ1-5; a possible D gene is TRBD1 (6 bases). The CDR3 sequence is 15 residues long. Trimming left V 4 bases short and J 6 bases short, with 16 bases between. Germline CDR1 is LNHDA and CDR2 is SQIVND (reference sequence). CDR3 loop: CASSKWQGQSQPQHF. CDR3 in DNA: TGTGCCAGTAGTAAGTGGCAGGGGCAGAGTCAGCCCCAGCATTTT.

This clone was seen more than once but under ten times. This chain links TRBV7-2 with TRBJ1-5; D not certain. Germline values: CDR1 SGHTA, CDR2 FQGNSA. The V end was cut by 3 bases, the J end by 5 bases, with 8 bases between. This CDR3 contains 13 residues. The chain's CDR3 is CASSFSRDQPQHF. The DNA of the CDR3 is TGTGCCAGCAGCTTTAGCCGGGATCAGCCCCAGCATTTT.

The rearrangement uses TRBV2 and TRBJ2-4; 7 bases align to TRBD2. CDR3 length: 16 amino acids. V lost 5 bases and J lost 0; bases outside the gene matches: 7. Germline V gives CDR1 SNHLY, CDR2 FYNNEI. CDR3 DNA: TGTGCCAGCAGTTTTCTAGCGGAGCTAGCCAAAAACATTCAGTACTTC. Translation: CASSFLAELAKNIQYF.

The chain couples TRBV19 to TRBJ2-1, with TRBD1 matching 8 bases. CDR1 and CDR2 from the germline V gene are LNHDA and SQIVND (reference sequence). The CDR3 consists of 16 residues. After removal of 0 bases from V and 4 bases from J, the junction contained 5 bases not matched to a gene. The CDR3 region is CASSIDGRGRYNEQFF. The CDR3 bases are TGTGCCAGTAGTATAGATGGCAGGGGGCGTTACAATGAGCAGTTCTTC.

The chain is built from TRBV6-4 and TRBJ2-1; 8 bases map to TRBD2. Per the germline V gene, CDR1 is MRHNA and CDR2 is SNTAGT. The CDR3 spans 14 residues. Trimming cost V 6 bases and J 8 bases; bases outside gene matches: 9. CDR3 sequence reads: CASRLSGSAHEQFF. The DNA for the CDR3 is TGTGCCAGCAGACTCAGCGGGAGTGCCCATGAGCAGTTCTTC.

The chain carries TRBV12-3 or TRBV12-4 and TRBJ2-2; a weak D match, TRBD1 (5 bases). The CDR3 length is 13 residues. The germline V and J ends were trimmed by 5 bases and 3 bases, with 7 bases remaining between them. Here the CDR3 reads CASSQGDTGELFF. In nucleotides, the CDR3 is TGTGCCAGCAGTCAAGGGGACACCGGGGAGCTGTTTTTT.

The genes are TRBV5-1 and TRBJ2-2, with D uncertain. The CDR3 spans 14 residues. The germline V gene encodes CDR1 SGHRS and CDR2 YFSETQ. Trimming cost V 4 bases and J 2 bases, with 9 bases left between them. This chain's CDR3 is CASSVEINTGELFF. For the CDR3, the DNA is TGCGCCAGCAGCGTAGAGATAAACACCGGGGAGCTGTTTTTT.

The gene calls are TRBV7-9 and TRBJ1-1; D is unresolved. This CDR3 is built from 15 residues. Trimming stripped 5 bases from V and 4 bases from J, with 17 bases between. The germline gives CDR1 SEHNR, CDR2 FQNEAQ (reference sequence). CDR3 DNA: TGTGCCAGCAGCCCTATGGGAGAGAGCGGCACTGAAGCTTTCTTT. It yields the protein CASSPMGESGTEAFF.

The chain links TRBV30 to TRBJ2-2, with 10 nucleotides matching TRBD2. The V and J ends lost 2 bases and 5 bases, in that order; junction bases with no gene match: 5. The germline CDR1 and CDR2 sequences are GTSNPN and SVGIG (reference sequence). The CDR3 consists of 15 residues. The CDR3 spells CAWSRVAGGTGELFF. The DNA for the CDR3 is TGTGCCTGGAGTCGAGTAGCGGGGGGTACCGGGGAGCTGTTTTTT.

This chain connects TRBV3-1 (or the pseudogene TRBV3-2) to TRBJ2-1; TRBD2 aligns across 7 bases. Germline lookup yields CDR1 LGHDT and CDR2 YNNKEL (reference sequence). Trimming took 4 bases from V and 4 from J; bases not matched to a gene: 4. The CDR3 runs 14 residues. CDR3 DNA sequence: TGTGCCAGCAGCCGACTAGCTACTTACAATGAGCAGTTCTTC. Encoded protein: CASSRLATYNEQFF.

The CDR3 nucleotides are TGTGCCAGCAGCCAAGGTCTGACAGGGGAATATGGCTACACCTTC. Translating it yields CASSQGLTGEYGYTF. This sequence joins TRBV4-2 and TRBJ1-2; 8 positions match TRBD1. Germline V gene lookup returns CDR1 LGHNA and CDR2 YNFKEQ. J gave up 5 bases and V 1 base, and 6 bases lay outside the gene matches. The CDR3 is made up of 15 amino acids.

The chain carries TRBV6-1 and TRBJ1-2; D unclear. The CDR3 is 16 residues long. Germline CDR1 and CDR2: MNHNS and SASEGT. The ends were cut back, 0 bases at V and 8 bases at J, with 19 bases in the middle. CDR3 nucleotides: TGTGCCAGCAGTGAAGCGCTCGTTTCGAGGGCTTACGGCTACACCTTC. Protein product: CASSEALVSRAYGYTF.

This sequence joins TRBV3-1 (or the pseudogene TRBV3-2) and TRBJ2-3; 8 bases fit TRBD2. This CDR3 has 21 amino acids. CDR1 is LGHDT, CDR2 YNNKEL, per germline (reference sequence). The junction had 19 bases not matched to a gene; V was cut back by 0 bases and J by 2 bases. This chain's CDR3 is CASSQEEDAAASGSFTDTQYF. In nucleotides, the CDR3 is TGTGCCAGCAGCCAAGAGGAAGATGCCGCGGCAAGCGGGAGCTTCACAGATACGCAGTATTTT.

This chain uses TRBV3-1 (or the pseudogene TRBV3-2) with TRBJ1-2, with a tentative D call TRBD1 (5 bases). V lost 1 base to trimming and J lost 7 bases, with 10 bases between them. The CDR3 covers 13 residues. Germline V gene sequence: CDR1 LGHDT, CDR2 YNNKEL (reference sequence). The CDR3 nucleotides read TGTGCCAGCAGCCAAGCGGAGGGGTTTGGCTACACCTTC. Encoded protein: CASSQAEGFGYTF.

The chain couples TRBV19 to TRBJ1-2; 7 nucleotides align to TRBD1. This CDR3 region has 13 residues. V gave up 4 bases and J gave up 3 bases; unmatched junction bases: 2. The germline CDR1 and CDR2 sequences are LNHDA and SQIVND (reference sequence). CDR3 DNA sequence: TGTGCCAGTAGTACGGGACAGTACTATGGCTACACCTTC. Translated: CASSTGQYYGYTF.

The V gene is TRBV6-5, the J gene TRBJ2-7; 7 bases fit TRBD1. V was clipped by 6 bases and J by 2 bases; unmatched bases: 7. In germline, CDR1 is MNHEY, CDR2 SVGAGI. This CDR3 has 14 amino acids. The CDR3 nucleotides read TGTGCCAGCAGCCCACGACAGGGCCCCTACGAGCAGTACTTC. Its protein is CASSPRQGPYEQYF.

This clone has just one count. V usage is TRBV29-1 and J usage is TRBJ2-7, with D perhaps matching TRBD1 (5 bases). Trimming left V 5 bases short and J 6 bases short, with 8 bases between. The CDR3 is 10 amino acids. CDR1 and CDR2 (germline): SQVTM, ANQGSEA. The CDR3 bases are TGCAGCGTTTGGACATTCGAGCAGTACTTC. Amino acid sequence: CSVWTFEQYF.

The chain employs TRBV6-5 and TRBJ1-1, with TRBD1 matching 8 bases. Germline CDR1 reads MNHEY; CDR2 reads SVGAGI. CDR3 length: 13 amino acids. The ends lost 7 bases at V and 5 bases at J; junction bases unmatched: 6. CDR3 in amino acids: CASTRQGYTEAFF. The DNA of the CDR3 is TGTGCCAGCACCCGACAGGGGTATACTGAAGCTTTCTTT.

The rearrangement joins TRBV19 to TRBJ2-2, with 8 bases aligning to TRBD2. The V segment lost 6 bases and the J segment 4 bases; nucleotides outside the gene matches: 1. The length of the CDR3 is 13 residues. Germline V CDR1 and CDR2: LNHDA, SQIVND (reference sequence). The DNA for the CDR3 is TGTGCCAGTAGCGGGAGGGGCACCGGGGAGCTGTTTTTT. Translation: CASSGRGTGELFF.